What follows are 25 T cell receptor beta chains derived from one specimen sequenced in a study of blood T cell repertoires in COVID-19 (dated by TCRdb to the early 2020s). The library was produced with the immunoSEQ multiplex PCR assay. TCRdb provides this immuneACCESS table in a form limited to in-frame rearrangements. Some clones are lacking; in checked studies, under half of them reflect an unresolved V gene, and why the rest are absent is not known. Counted in this sample were 60,000 to 90,000 clones; around 85% of them appeared once. The ten largest make up around 5% of the sample. Source material: peripheral blood. The receptors originated from a woman of 80 years or more with active or convalescent COVID-19.

This chain uses TRBV7-9 with TRBJ1-1; D gene uncertain. From germline, CDR1 is SEHNR and CDR2 FQNEAQ (reference sequence). The CDR3 sequence is 16 residues long. Deletions cut 5 bases from V and 1 base from J, with 17 bases between. The CDR3 coding sequence is TGTGCCAGCAGCCCCGGGAGGGTCAAGGCGAACACTGAAGCTTTCTTT. This codes for CASSPGRVKANTEAFF.

The chain employs TRBV28 and TRBJ1-5; perhaps TRBD1 as D (6 bases). The CDR3 length is 17 residues. Germline V lookup: CDR1 MDHEN, CDR2 SYDVKM. The V end lost 5 bases, the J end lost 2 bases, and 19 bases lay between the germline ends. For the CDR3, the DNA is TGTGCCAGCAGTCCCGGGACATTCCTGACACGCAATCAGCCCCAGCATTTT. Protein product: CASSPGTFLTRNQPQHF. The entire variable domain, with the rest obtained from reference TRBV28 and TRBJ1-5, is as follows: DVKVTQSSRYLVKRTGEKVFLECVQDMDHENMFWYRQDPGLGLRLIYFSYDVKMKEKGDIPEGYSVSREKKERFSLILESASTNQTSMYLCASSPGTFLTRNQPQHFGDGTRLSIL.

The chain links TRBV10-3 to TRBJ2-5; 7 nucleotides align to TRBD1. In germline, CDR1 is ENHRY, CDR2 SYGVKD. V lost 0 bases to trimming and J lost 3 bases; unmatched junction nucleotides: 4. The CDR3 sequence is 15 residues long. CDR3 region: CAISESTGFKETQYF. CDR3 DNA sequence: TGTGCCATCAGTGAGTCGACAGGGTTCAAAGAGACCCAGTACTTC.

The V call is TRBV7-9, the J call TRBJ1-2; TRBD1 is a possible D gene (6 bases). CDR1 is SEHNR and CDR2 is FQNEAQ in the germline V gene (reference sequence). The CDR3 consists of 15 residues. Trimming took 5 bases from V and 0 from J, leaving 13 bases between them. CDR3 in DNA: TGTGCCAGCAGCCTTACAGGGCTATCTAACTATGGCTACACCTTC. This encodes CASSLTGLSNYGYTF.

The table lists this clone with a few counts. The chain has TRBV7-8 and TRBJ1-5; the match to TRBD1 covers 8 bases. With 5 bases clipped from V and 3 bases from J, the junction kept 3 bases outside the gene matches. This CDR3 spans 14 amino acids. Germline loops: CDR1 SGHVS, CDR2 FQNEAQ. The DNA of the CDR3 is TGTGCCAGCAGCCCGACAGGGGCCAATCAGCCCCAGCATTTT. It is translated as CASSPTGANQPQHF.

The genes are TRBV7-2 and TRBJ1-3; D is undetermined. Between the trimmed V and J ends, which lost 5 bases and 0 bases, there was a span of 8 bases. The CDR3 contains 14 residues. Germline values: CDR1 SGHTA, CDR2 FQGNSA. In DNA, the CDR3 is TGTGCCAGCAGCGCGTCGGGCTCTGGAAACACCATATATTTT. This sequence encodes CASSASGSGNTIYF.

This clone was detected only a few times. This chain uses TRBV5-5 with TRBJ1-3, with a tentative D call TRBD1 (5 bases). This CDR3 region has 14 residues. Germline CDR1 is SGHKS and CDR2 is YYEKEE (reference sequence). V was shortened by 3 bases and J by 4 bases, with 11 bases between the two germline ends. The CDR3 protein is CASSSGGAGNTIYF. In DNA, the CDR3 is TGTGCCAGCAGCTCCGGAGGGGCCGGAAACACCATATATTTT.

V is TRBV27 and J is TRBJ2-5, with 7 bases lining up with TRBD2. Trimming cost V 4 bases and J 5 bases; bases outside gene matches: 4. In germline, CDR1 is MNHEY, CDR2 SMNVEV (reference sequence). There are 13 residues in the CDR3. CDR3 in amino acids: CASSSRGRETQYF. CDR3 bases: TGTGCCAGCAGTTCGCGGGGGAGGGAGACCCAGTACTTC.

In this sample, this clone turned up a few times. The V gene is TRBV6-6, the J gene TRBJ1-1; D ambiguous. The germline V gene encodes CDR1 MNHNY and CDR2 SVGAGI (reference sequence). This CDR3 is built from 15 residues. V was pared by 0 bases and J by 0 bases, with 8 bases between. In nucleotides, the CDR3 is TGTGCCAGCAGTTACTCGGGCACCTTGAACACTGAAGCTTTCTTT. This translates into CASSYSGTLNTEAFF.

The chain recombines TRBV4-3 with TRBJ2-4; D possibly corresponds to TRBD2 (5 bases). The CDR3 consists of 14 residues. The V end was cut by 2 bases, the J end by 8 bases, with 13 bases between. CDR1 and CDR2 (germline): LGHNA, YSLEER. DNA for the CDR3: TGCGCCAGCAGCCAACGGGAATCGGAGGACATTCAGTACTTC. Amino acid sequence: CASSQRESEDIQYF.

The V gene is TRBV14, the J gene TRBJ1-1; TRBD1 agrees at 7 bases. Germline-derived CDR1 and CDR2 are SGHDN and FVKESK. The CDR3 has 17 amino acids. The ends lost 5 bases at V and 3 bases at J; junction bases unmatched: 15. The CDR3 here is CASSTLTGDRPDTEAFF. The CDR3 DNA is TGTGCCAGCAGCACACTAACAGGGGATCGGCCTGACACTGAAGCTTTCTTT.

The chain couples TRBV6-5 to TRBJ1-2, with D maybe TRBD1 (5 bases). The germline V gene has CDR1 MNHEY and CDR2 SVGAGI. CDR3 length: 15 amino acids. Trimming took off 5 bases at V and 9 bases at J, with 22 bases between the two ends. The CDR3 sequence: CASSHDRPGLQSYTF. The DNA for the CDR3 is TGTGCCAGCAGTCACGATCGACCGGGACTCCAAAGCTACACCTTC.

The V call is TRBV6-5, the J call TRBJ1-2; D not certain. The CDR3 consists of 12 residues. The germline CDR1 and CDR2 sequences are MNHEY and SVGAGI. Trimming cost V 2 bases and J 8 bases, with 9 bases left between them. The CDR3 reads CASSYRGYGYTF. The CDR3 DNA is TGTGCCAGCAGTTACCGGGGATACGGCTACACCTTC.

The genes are TRBV27 and TRBJ2-1; 10 nucleotides match TRBD2. Germline V CDR1 and CDR2: MNHEY, SMNVEV (reference sequence). The J segment lost 4 bases and the V segment lost 3 bases, leaving 3 bases of the junction unmatched. The CDR3 is 15 amino acids. CDR3 residues: CASSFLAGAYNEQFF. CDR3 DNA: TGTGCCAGCAGTTTCCTAGCGGGGGCTTACAATGAGCAGTTCTTC.

The J gene is TRBJ1-3, the V gene TRBV3-1 (or the pseudogene TRBV3-2); D uncertain. V lost 1 base, J lost 9 bases, and 7 bases lay in between. The CDR3 is made up of 12 amino acids. The germline gives CDR1 LGHDT, CDR2 YNNKEL (reference sequence). CDR3 region: CASSQGESTIYF. CDR3 in DNA: TGTGCCAGCAGCCAAGGGGAGAGCACCATATATTTT.

The V call is TRBV30, the J call TRBJ2-4; tentatively, D is TRBD1 (6 bases). V shed 0 bases and J shed 6 bases, with 9 bases lying between them. The germline V gene has CDR1 GTSNPN and CDR2 SVGIG (reference sequence). The CDR3 runs to 13 residues. CDR3 amino acids: CAWSVQGLNIQYF. In DNA, the CDR3 is TGTGCCTGGAGTGTACAGGGTCTAAACATTCAGTACTTC.

V gene TRBV13 combines with J gene TRBJ2-1; 9 positions match TRBD1. This CDR3 spans 16 amino acids. The germline gives CDR1 PRHDT, CDR2 FYEKMQ (reference sequence). After removal of 5 bases from V and 7 bases from J, the junction contained 12 bases not matched to a gene. The CDR3 reads CASSPAGTGMGNEQFF. The CDR3 coding sequence is TGTGCCAGCAGCCCGGCCGGGACAGGGATGGGGAATGAGCAGTTCTTC.

This clone has a single count. The genes are TRBV5-1 and TRBJ2-3; TRBD2 matches at 11 bases. Germline V gene sequence: CDR1 SGHRS, CDR2 YFSETQ. V shed 0 bases, J shed 1 base, and the junction held 1 base outside the gene matches. CDR3 size: 16 residues. The CDR3 sequence: CASSLETSGGTDTQYF. As DNA, the CDR3 is TGCGCCAGCAGCTTGGAGACTAGCGGGGGCACAGATACGCAGTATTTT.

The chain recombines TRBV9 with TRBJ2-2, with 8 positions matching TRBD1. The germline CDR1 and CDR2 sequences are SGDLS and YYNGEE. With V trimmed by 4 bases and J by 0 bases, 8 bases remained unmatched. There are 17 residues in the CDR3. The CDR3 loop is CASSTRGDRSNTGELFF. As DNA, the CDR3 is TGTGCCAGCAGCACCCGAGGGGACAGGTCGAACACCGGGGAGCTGTTTTTT.

The chain employs TRBV28 and TRBJ2-7; 7 bases map to TRBD1. The length of the CDR3 is 14 residues. Germline V gene sequence: CDR1 MDHEN, CDR2 SYDVKM. With 10 bases clipped from V and 5 bases from J, the junction kept 14 bases outside the gene matches. CDR3 nucleotide sequence: TGTGCCAAAATTAGGACAGGCCTTCGGGACGAGCAGTACTTC. Translation: CAKIRTGLRDEQYF.

The genes are TRBV19 and TRBJ1-1; the D gene is possibly TRBD1 (6 bases). The CDR3 covers 14 residues. With 6 bases removed from V and 6 bases from J, the gap between germline ends came to 17 bases. Germline V gene data show CDR1 as LNHDA and CDR2 as SQIVND (reference sequence). CDR3 bases: TGTGCCAGTAGCTCGGGGGGGCCAGCGGCTGAAGCTTTCTTT. This translates into CASSSGGPAAEAFF.

In DNA form, the CDR3 reads TGTGCCAGCAGCTTAGCGCGGGGGAGCGGGGGGGCTTTCTACGAGCAGTACTTC. Translation gives CASSLARGSGGAFYEQYF. V and J are TRBV7-2 and TRBJ2-7; 10 positions match TRBD2. The CDR3 length is 18 residues. Germline loops: CDR1 SGHTA, CDR2 FQGNSA. With 0 bases clipped from V and 3 bases from J, the junction kept 11 bases outside the gene matches.

This clone was seen a handful of times. The chain carries TRBV5-1 and TRBJ2-1, with TRBD1 identical over 8 bases. Germline CDR1 is SGHRS and CDR2 is YFSETQ. CDR3 length: 11 amino acids. V dropped 4 bases and J dropped 12; count of bases not matched to a gene: 3. Here the CDR3 reads CASSPGQGQFF. In DNA, the CDR3 is TGCGCCAGCAGCCCCGGACAGGGGCAGTTCTTC.

The genes are TRBV4-3 and TRBJ2-1, with D uncertain. The CDR3 is 15 residues long. With 0 bases removed from V and 3 bases from J, the gap between germline ends came to 9 bases. Germline values: CDR1 LGHNA, CDR2 YSLEER. The CDR3 coding sequence is TGCGCCAGCAGCCAAGAACACCGAAACTACAATGAGCAGTTCTTC. This translates into CASSQEHRNYNEQFF.

The CDR3 nucleotides are TGCGCCAGCAGCTCCCGGGACTTCCACGAGCAGTACTTC. The encoded protein is CASSSRDFHEQYF. V and J are TRBV5-1 and TRBJ2-7; TRBD2 might be the D (6 bases). V gave up 3 bases and J gave up 5 bases, with 12 bases separating them. This CDR3 is built from 13 residues. Germline loops: CDR1 SGHRS, CDR2 YFSETQ. The full variable domain, with the rest looked up from reference TRBV5-1 and TRBJ2-7, is KAGVTQTPRYLIKTRGQQVTLSCSPISGHRSVSWYQQTPGQGLQFLFEYFSETQRNKGNFPGRFSGRQFSNSRSEMNVSTLELGDSALYLCASSSRDFHEQYFGPGTRLTVT.